Listed below are T cell receptor beta chains from one sample, sequenced in a study of radiation and T cells in renal cell carcinoma. TCRdb keeps only in-frame clones here, not all; method: immunoSEQ multiplex PCR. The sample consists of some 25,000 clones, 58% of them appearing once. Material: tumor tissue, obtained from a patient whose treatment was nephrectomy without radiotherapy. These receptors all come from a man aged 35 to 55 with renal cell carcinoma. Both conserved end residues are part of each CDR3. The D gene is left open where the match is weak. For some rows the clone size is stated as once, few or many, or as a class when expanded; others skip it.

d_call	clone_size	v_call	cdr3_length	j_call	cdr3_aa	cdr3_nt
-	medium-sized	TRBV7-9	17	TRBJ2-1	CASSSSQGRLSYNEQFF	TGTGCCAGCAGCTCCTCCCAGGGAAGGCTGTCCTACAATGAGCAGTTCTTC
-	medium-sized	TRBV9	13	TRBJ1-1	CASSVGTNTEAFF	TGTGCCAGCAGCGTAGGGACGAACACTGAAGCTTTCTTT
-	few	TRBV9	17	TRBJ1-4	CASSPGGPLTKIEKLFF	TGTGCCAGCAGCCCCGGGGGGCCTCTAACCAAAATAGAAAAACTGTTTTTT
-	-	TRBV25-1	17	TRBJ2-1	CASSEGKGLRRGDEQFF	TGTGCCAGCAGTGAAGGGAAGGGATTAAGAAGGGGGGATGAGCAGTTCTTC
-	few	TRBV7-8	16	TRBJ2-1	CASSLSSQLNDNEQFF	TGTGCCAGCAGCTTAAGTAGCCAGCTCAATGACAATGAGCAGTTCTTC
-	-	TRBV5-1	15	TRBJ2-6	CASSSGSSGANVLTF	TGCGCCAGCAGCAGCGGGTCGTCTGGGGCCAACGTCCTGACTTTC
-	-	TRBV6-1	14	TRBJ1-5	CASSAHNSNQPQHF	TGTGCCAGCAGTGCCCATAATAGCAATCAGCCCCAGCATTTT
TRBD2	once	TRBV5-1	15	TRBJ2-5	CASSHGTSNQETQYF	TGCGCCAGCAGCCATGGGACTAGCAACCAAGAGACCCAGTACTTC
TRBD2	-	TRBV10-2	14	TRBJ2-2	CASRFGGGTGELFF	TGCGCCAGCAGGTTTGGGGGGGGCACCGGGGAGCTGTTTTTT
TRBD2	-	TRBV6-6	15	TRBJ2-1	CASQRGAGAADEQFF	TGTGCCTCGCAGCGGGGGGCAGGGGCGGCGGATGAGCAGTTCTTC
-	-	TRBV6-1	15	TRBJ1-4	CASSERALGGEKLFF	TGTGCCAGCAGTGAAAGGGCCCTCGGAGGTGAAAAACTGTTTTTT
-	-	TRBV10-3	13	TRBJ1-1	CAISEIWGTEAFF	TGTGCCATCAGTGAGATCTGGGGTACTGAAGCTTTCTTT
-	few	TRBV30	15	TRBJ1-4	CAWSDWGTVAEKLFF	TGTGCCTGGAGCGACTGGGGTACGGTCGCCGAAAAACTGTTTTTT
-	-	TRBV19	18	TRBJ1-1	CASSITRGGRTENTEAFF	TGTGCCAGTAGTATAACCCGGGGGGGTCGGACGGAGAACACTGAAGCTTTCTTT
-	-	TRBV10-1	15	TRBJ1-1	CASSGPGTANTEAFF	TGCGCCAGCAGTGGACCGGGGACGGCGAACACTGAAGCTTTCTTT
TRBD1	-	TRBV2	15	TRBJ1-1	CASRSSGGPNTEAFF	TGTGCCAGCAGGTCTTCAGGGGGCCCGAACACTGAAGCTTTCTTT
-	once	TRBV7-2	14	TRBJ1-1	CASSLASRGTEAFF	TGTGCCAGCAGCTTAGCTTCCCGAGGCACTGAAGCTTTCTTT
TRBD1	-	TRBV6-1	17	TRBJ1-6	CASSVGGRGLIYSPLHF	TGTGCCAGCAGTGTCGGAGGCAGGGGGCTAATTTATTCACCCCTCCACTTT
-	few	TRBV19	15	TRBJ2-2	CASRAETANTGELFF	TGTGCCAGTAGGGCCGAGACAGCGAACACCGGGGAGCTGTTTTTT
TRBD1	-	TRBV10-3	15	TRBJ1-5	CASSLGLTGVQPQHF	TGTGCCAGCAGTTTGGGACTGACAGGGGTTCAGCCCCAGCATTTT
TRBD1	-	TRBV28	15	TRBJ1-5	CASNSPGTGNQPQHF	TGTGCCAGCAACTCCCCCGGGACAGGAAATCAGCCCCAGCATTTT
-	-	TRBV19	14	TRBJ1-2	CASTPAGLDYGYTF	TGTGCCAGTACCCCTGCGGGGTTGGACTATGGCTACACCTTC
TRBD1	-	TRBV6-5	15	TRBJ1-2	CASSYLGQGARGYTF	TGTGCCAGCAGTTACCTTGGACAGGGGGCACGGGGCTACACCTTC
-	few	TRBV5-5	14	TRBJ1-1	CASSPRGDSTEAFF	TGTGCCAGCAGCCCCCGGGGTGACAGCACTGAAGCTTTCTTT
-	-	TRBV6-5	14	TRBJ1-6	CASSYSGRLSPLHF	TGTGCCAGCAGCTACTCGGGACGTCTTTCACCCCTCCACTTT
-	-	TRBV27	16	TRBJ1-1	CASSPRSIRGDTEAFF	TGTGCCAGCAGTCCCAGATCGATTAGGGGGGACACTGAAGCTTTCTTT
TRBD2	-	TRBV9	16	TRBJ2-5	CASSVGVAGSQETQYF	TGTGCCAGCAGCGTAGGAGTAGCGGGGTCTCAAGAGACCCAGTACTTC
TRBD1	-	TRBV7-9	14	TRBJ1-1	CASSRRGLDTEAFF	TGTGCCAGCAGCCGCAGGGGGCTGGACACTGAAGCTTTCTTT